This T cell receptor (beta chain) was recorded in a study of CD8+ T cells in alopecia areata. Following extraction, RNA underwent reverse transcription to cDNA, which served as the sequencing template. Measured with immunoSEQ multiplex PCR; TCRdb has only the in-frame clones, and not every one. The table includes 110,000 or so clones, approximately 59% detected once. Concerning this clone: Antigen unknown.

Germline V gives CDR1 MNHNY, CDR2 SVGAGI (reference sequence). Trimming cost V 0 bases and J 3 bases, with 9 bases left between them. This CDR3 comprises 16 residues. Study results and caveats: Patients shared TCRs less clearly than mice did, possibly owing to HLA. Lesional scalp displayed greater clonality than normal scalp, most notably in alopecia totalis/universalis. Sequences from scalp samples also cover resident alphabeta T cells of normal skin.

This chain uses TRBV6-6 with TRBJ2-6; D is possibly TRBD1 (5 bases). This receptor was identified in a human donor in good health. Sequenced input: CD8+ T cells sorted from blood. The CDR3 loop reads CASSYSIRVGANVLTF. Here the CDR3 DNA reads TGTGCCAGCAGTTACTCGATCAGGGTTGGGGCCAACGTCCTGACTTTC.